This is a list of T cell receptor beta chains from one sample in a study of early T cells in non-severe SARS-CoV-2 infection. TCRdb re-called the 5' RACE reads through MiXCR, storing one row per CDR3 protein. The sample contains some 50,000 distinct CDR3 sequences, about 9.7% of which appear only once. Sequencing used whole blood. The receptors here all came from an adult who was a healthcare worker with PCR-confirmed SARS-CoV-2 infection or an uninfected control (not recorded which). Both conserved end residues are part of each CDR3. The order of the fields is D gene, clone size, V gene, J gene, CDR3 DNA, CDR3 protein. A D gene is named only where the DNA matches it firmly. Some rows have no size entry. The others give once, few or many, or a class for an expanded clone.

D: -; size: many; V: TRBV5-5; J: TRBJ2-3; DNA: TGTGCCAGCAGCTTCCGGGATGCCACAGATACGCAGTATTTT; CDR3: CASSFRDATDTQYF
D: TRBD2; size: many; V: TRBV20-1; J: TRBJ2-3; DNA: TGCAGTGCTAGAGATCCTAGCGGGAGACGAAATACGCAGTATTTT; CDR3: CSARDPSGRRNTQYF
D: -; size: few; V: TRBV6-6; J: TRBJ2-1; DNA: TGTGCCAGCTGTCAGGGGGGAGGGAATGAGCAGTTCTTC; CDR3: CASCQGGGNEQFF
D: -; size: many; V: TRBV5-8; J: TRBJ2-2; DNA: TGTGCCAGCAGCCTAATTTGGTCAGGGACGAACACCGGGGAGCTGTTTTTT; CDR3: CASSLIWSGTNTGELFF
D: TRBD2; size: few; V: TRBV3-1; J: TRBJ2-3; DNA: TGTGCCAGCAGCCTACGTACCGGGGGGGCGACAGATACGCAGTATTTT; CDR3: CASSLRTGGATDTQYF
D: -; size: few; V: TRBV7-3; J: TRBJ2-2; DNA: TGTGCCAGCAGCTGGACTGGAGGGGAGCTGTTTTTT; CDR3: CASSWTGGELFF
D: TRBD1; size: few; V: TRBV7-9; J: TRBJ1-4; DNA: TGTGCCAGCAGTGACAGGGCAACTAATGAAAAACTGTTTTTT; CDR3: CASSDRATNEKLFF
D: TRBD1; size: few; V: TRBV6-2/TRBV6-3; J: TRBJ1-5; DNA: TGTGCCAGCAGTTATGACAGGGCTCAGCCCCAGCATTTT; CDR3: CASSYDRAQPQHF
D: TRBD1; size: many; V: TRBV28; J: TRBJ1-5; DNA: TGTGCCAGCAGTTTATTGAGGGGGACAGGCAATCAGCCCCAGCATTTT; CDR3: CASSLLRGTGNQPQHF
D: -; size: few; V: TRBV7-3; J: TRBJ2-3; DNA: TGTGCCAGCAGCCCGGATGAAACGGATACGCAGTATTTT; CDR3: CASSPDETDTQYF
D: -; size: many; V: TRBV29-1; J: TRBJ2-1; DNA: TGCAGCGTGCCGACCCTGGGTCTGGCGTACAATGAGCAGTTCTTC; CDR3: CSVPTLGLAYNEQFF
D: TRBD2; size: many; V: TRBV5-4; J: TRBJ2-1; DNA: TGTGCCAGCAGCCAAGCGGGAATATACAATGAGCAGTTCTTC; CDR3: CASSQAGIYNEQFF
D: -; size: -; V: TRBV6-2/TRBV6-3; J: TRBJ1-5; DNA: TGTGCCAGCAACTCATTGAAGCGGGCATCCCTTGTGGGCAATCAGCCCCAGCATTTT; CDR3: CASNSLKRASLVGNQPQHF
D: TRBD1; size: many; V: TRBV6-5; J: TRBJ1-2; DNA: TGTGCCAGCAGTTACCGACAGGGGTTGAGCTACACCTTC; CDR3: CASSYRQGLSYTF